These 5 T cell receptor beta chains share one sample of origin, sequenced in a study of beta chain features in type 1 diabetes. The authors reverse transcribed all of the isolated RNA, so sequencing captured expressed TCRB transcripts. TCRdb's copy holds only in-frame clones and misses some; the assay was immunoSEQ multiplex PCR. This table holds 140,000 to 150,000 clones, roughly 48% found once. Source material: Tregs from blood. These receptors were collected from a young man in good health.

J is TRBJ2-1 and V is TRBV28; tentative D call: TRBD2 (6 bases). V was pared by 3 bases and J by 8 bases, with 11 bases between. This CDR3 contains 13 residues. The germline CDR1 and CDR2 sequences are MDHEN and SYDVKM. The CDR3 DNA is TGTGCCAGCAGTTTTGGAGGGAGACATGAGCAGTTCTTC. Its translation: CASSFGGRHEQFF.

This clone was observed a handful of times. This chain connects TRBV6-5 to TRBJ1-1, with 7 bases identical to TRBD1. CDR1 and CDR2 (germline): MNHEY, SVGAGI. J was trimmed by 1 base and V by 2 bases; bases with no gene match: 4. The CDR3 sequence is 15 residues long. The CDR3 DNA reads as TGTGCCAGCAGTTACAGGGGGCGCGGGAACACTGAAGCTTTCTTT. Protein: CASSYRGRGNTEAFF.

This sequence joins TRBV4-3 and TRBJ1-4; weak D call: TRBD1 (5 bases). Germline V gives CDR1 LGHNA, CDR2 YSLEER. V shed 1 base and J shed 11 bases, with 14 bases lying between them. There are 14 residues in the CDR3. The chain's CDR3 is CASSQGPGTTKLFF. The CDR3 DNA follows: TGCGCCAGCAGCCAAGGGCCCGGGACTACCAAACTGTTTTTT.

This clone came up once. This chain joins TRBV11-2 and TRBJ2-7, with a weak D call TRBD1 (5 bases). Looked up from germline, CDR1 is SGHAT and CDR2 is FQNNGV. V lost 6 bases and J lost 1, with 13 bases in between. This CDR3 has 14 amino acids. For the CDR3, the DNA is TGTGCCAGCAGACAAGCTCGACAGTCCTACGAGCAGTACTTC. Translated: CASRQARQSYEQYF.

The chain uses TRBV29-1 and TRBJ1-3; the D gene is possibly TRBD1 (5 bases). V was trimmed by 5 bases and J by 0 bases, leaving 8 bases between them. The CDR3 is 13 amino acids. Germline loops: CDR1 SQVTM, CDR2 ANQGSEA. CDR3 loop: CSVMGLSGNTIYF. The CDR3 DNA sequence: TGCAGCGTTATGGGGCTCTCTGGAAACACCATATATTTT.